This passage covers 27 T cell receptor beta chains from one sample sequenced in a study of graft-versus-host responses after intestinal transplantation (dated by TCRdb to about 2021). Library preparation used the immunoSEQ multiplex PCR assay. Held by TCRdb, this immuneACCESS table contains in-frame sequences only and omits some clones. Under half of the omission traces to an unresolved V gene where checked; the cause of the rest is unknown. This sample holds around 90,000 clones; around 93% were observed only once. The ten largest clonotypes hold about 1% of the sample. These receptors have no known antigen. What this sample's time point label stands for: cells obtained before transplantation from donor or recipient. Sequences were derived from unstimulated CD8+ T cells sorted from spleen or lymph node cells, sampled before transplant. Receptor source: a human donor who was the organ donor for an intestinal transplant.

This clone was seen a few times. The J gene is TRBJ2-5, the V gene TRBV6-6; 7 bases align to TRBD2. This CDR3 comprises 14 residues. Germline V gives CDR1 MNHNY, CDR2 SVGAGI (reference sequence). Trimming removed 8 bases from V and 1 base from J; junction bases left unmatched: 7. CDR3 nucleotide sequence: TGTGCCAGCGGCGAGGGAGGGAGCCAAGAGACCCAGTACTTC. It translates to CASGEGGSQETQYF.

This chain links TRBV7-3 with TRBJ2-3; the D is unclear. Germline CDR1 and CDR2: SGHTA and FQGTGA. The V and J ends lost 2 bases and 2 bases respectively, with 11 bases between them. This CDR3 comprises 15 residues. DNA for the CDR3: TGTGCCAGCAGCTTATTAGCTTCAACCACAGATACGCAGTATTTT. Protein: CASSLLASTTDTQYF.

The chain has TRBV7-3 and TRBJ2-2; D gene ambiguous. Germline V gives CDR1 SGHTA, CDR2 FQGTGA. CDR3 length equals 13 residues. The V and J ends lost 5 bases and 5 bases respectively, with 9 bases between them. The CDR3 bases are TGTGCCAGCAGCCCCCTACTTACCGGGGAGCTGTTTTTT. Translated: CASSPLLTGELFF.

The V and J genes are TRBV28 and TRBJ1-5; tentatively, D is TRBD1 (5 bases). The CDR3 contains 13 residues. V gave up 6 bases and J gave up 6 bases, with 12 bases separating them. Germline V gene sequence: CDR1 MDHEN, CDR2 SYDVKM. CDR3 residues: CASRAGVGQPQHF. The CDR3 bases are TGTGCCAGCAGGGCGGGGGTAGGTCAGCCCCAGCATTTT. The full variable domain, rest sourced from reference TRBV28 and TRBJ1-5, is DVKVTQSSRYLVKRTGEKVFLECVQDMDHENMFWYRQDPGLGLRLIYFSYDVKMKEKGDIPEGYSVSREKKERFSLILESASTNQTSMYLCASRAGVGQPQHFGDGTRLSIL.

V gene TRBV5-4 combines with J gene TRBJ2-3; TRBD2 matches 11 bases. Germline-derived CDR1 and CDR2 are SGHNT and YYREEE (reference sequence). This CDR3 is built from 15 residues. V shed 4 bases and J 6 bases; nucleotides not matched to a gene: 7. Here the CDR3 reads CASSTSSGRYDTQYF. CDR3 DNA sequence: TGTGCCAGCAGCACGTCTAGCGGGAGGTACGATACGCAGTATTTT.

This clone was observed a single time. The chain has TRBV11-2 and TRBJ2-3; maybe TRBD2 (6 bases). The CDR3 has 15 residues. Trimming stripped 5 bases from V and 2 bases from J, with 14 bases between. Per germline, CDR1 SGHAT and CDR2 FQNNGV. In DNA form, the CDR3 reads TGTGCCAGCAGCCCGAGGACTACTGACACAGATACGCAGTATTTT. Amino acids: CASSPRTTDTDTQYF.

The CDR3 reads CASSPYRALLREQYF. The CDR3 region has the DNA TGTGCCAGCAGTCCCTATCGAGCACTTCTTCGGGAGCAGTACTTC. The chain employs TRBV28 and TRBJ2-7; D is uncertain. The CDR3 runs to 15 residues. The ends were cut back, 5 bases at V and 7 bases at J, with 21 bases in the middle. Germline CDR1 reads MDHEN; CDR2 reads SYDVKM.

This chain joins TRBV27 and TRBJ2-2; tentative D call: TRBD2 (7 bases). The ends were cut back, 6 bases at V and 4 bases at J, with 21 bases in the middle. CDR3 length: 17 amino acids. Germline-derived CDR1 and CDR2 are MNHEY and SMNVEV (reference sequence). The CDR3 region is CASSGNARGAGTGELFF. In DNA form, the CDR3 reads TGTGCCAGCAGCGGAAACGCCCGGGGGGCCGGCACCGGGGAGCTGTTTTTT.

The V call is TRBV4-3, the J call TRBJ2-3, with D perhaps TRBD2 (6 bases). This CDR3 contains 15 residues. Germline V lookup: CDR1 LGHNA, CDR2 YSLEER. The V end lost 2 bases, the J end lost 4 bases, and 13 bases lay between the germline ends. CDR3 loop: CASSQITGAADTQYF. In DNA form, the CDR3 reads TGCGCCAGCAGCCAAATCACGGGAGCCGCAGATACGCAGTATTTT.

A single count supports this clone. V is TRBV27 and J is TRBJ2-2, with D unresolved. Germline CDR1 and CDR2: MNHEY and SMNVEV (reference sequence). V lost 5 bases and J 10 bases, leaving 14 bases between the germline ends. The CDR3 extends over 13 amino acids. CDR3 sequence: CASSELPAMELFF. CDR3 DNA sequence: TGTGCCAGCAGTGAACTACCTGCCATGGAGCTGTTTTTT.

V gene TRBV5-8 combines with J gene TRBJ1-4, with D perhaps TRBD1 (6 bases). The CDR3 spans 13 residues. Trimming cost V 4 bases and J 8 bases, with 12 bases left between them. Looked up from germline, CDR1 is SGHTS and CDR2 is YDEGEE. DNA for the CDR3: TGTGCCAGCAGCCGACAGGACGAAGAAAAACTGTTTTTT. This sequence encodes CASSRQDEEKLFF.

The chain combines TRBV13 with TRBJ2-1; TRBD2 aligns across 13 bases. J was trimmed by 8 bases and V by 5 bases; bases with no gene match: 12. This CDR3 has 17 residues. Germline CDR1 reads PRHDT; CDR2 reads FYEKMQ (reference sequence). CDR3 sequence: CASSPRTSGGIGDEQFF. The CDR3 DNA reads TGTGCCAGCAGCCCCAGGACTAGCGGGGGCATCGGCGATGAGCAGTTCTTC.

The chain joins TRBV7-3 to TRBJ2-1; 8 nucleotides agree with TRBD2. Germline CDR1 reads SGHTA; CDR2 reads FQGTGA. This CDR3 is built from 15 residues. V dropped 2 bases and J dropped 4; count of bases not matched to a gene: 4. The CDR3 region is CASSLLAGGYNEQFF. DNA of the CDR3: TGTGCCAGCAGCTTACTGGCGGGGGGATACAATGAGCAGTTCTTC.

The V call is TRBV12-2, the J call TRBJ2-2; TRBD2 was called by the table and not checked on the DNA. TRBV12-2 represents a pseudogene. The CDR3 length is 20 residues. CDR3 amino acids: CASRLAKDCLASGFPGELFF. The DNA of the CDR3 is TGTGCAAGTCGCTTAGCGAAGGATTGTCTTGCTAGCGGGTTCCCCGGGGAGCTGTTTTTT.

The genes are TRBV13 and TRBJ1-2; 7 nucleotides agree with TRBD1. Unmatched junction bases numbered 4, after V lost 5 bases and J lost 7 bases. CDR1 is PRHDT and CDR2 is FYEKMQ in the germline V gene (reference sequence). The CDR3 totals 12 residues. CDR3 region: CASSTGQLGYTF. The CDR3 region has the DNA TGTGCCAGCAGCACGGGACAGCTTGGCTACACCTTC.

The CDR3 region has the DNA TGTGCCAGCAGTCCAACGGGGGTCTCCTACGAGCAGTACTTC. As protein: CASSPTGVSYEQYF. The rearrangement joins TRBV28 to TRBJ2-7; D might be TRBD2 (6 bases). V shed 5 bases and J shed 0 bases, with 11 bases lying between them. The CDR3 runs 14 residues. Per the germline V gene, CDR1 is MDHEN and CDR2 is SYDVKM.

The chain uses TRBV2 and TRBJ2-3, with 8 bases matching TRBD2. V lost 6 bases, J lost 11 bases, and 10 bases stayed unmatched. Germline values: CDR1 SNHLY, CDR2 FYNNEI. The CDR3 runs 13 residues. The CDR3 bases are TGTGCCAGCAGGGCGCCTGGGCTAGCGGGGCAGTATTTT. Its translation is CASRAPGLAGQYF.

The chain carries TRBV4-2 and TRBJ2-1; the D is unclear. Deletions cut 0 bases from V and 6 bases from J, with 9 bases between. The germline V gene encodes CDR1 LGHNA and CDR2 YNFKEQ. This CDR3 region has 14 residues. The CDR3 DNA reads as TGTGCCAGCAGCCAAGACCCCCGCGGCAATGAGCAGTTCTTC. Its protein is CASSQDPRGNEQFF.

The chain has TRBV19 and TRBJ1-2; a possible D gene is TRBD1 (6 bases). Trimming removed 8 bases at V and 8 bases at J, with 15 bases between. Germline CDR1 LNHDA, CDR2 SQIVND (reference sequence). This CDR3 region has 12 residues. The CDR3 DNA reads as TGTGCCAGTCGCACAGGGAGAAGGGGCTACACCTTC. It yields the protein CASRTGRRGYTF.

The CDR3 loop reads CASSLVRSSNEKLFF. In nucleotides, the CDR3 is TGTGCCAGCAGCTTGGTCCGGTCTTCTAATGAAAAACTGTTTTTT. The rearrangement joins TRBV5-5 to TRBJ1-4; D gene ambiguous. Germline CDR1 reads SGHKS; CDR2 reads YYEKEE (reference sequence). This CDR3 region has 15 residues. The V end was cut by 0 bases, the J end by 3 bases, with 9 bases between. Combining the CDR3 with reference TRBV5-5 and TRBJ1-4 gives the whole variable domain DAGVTQSPTHLIKTRGQQVTLRCSPISGHKSVSWYQQVLGQGPQFIFQYYEKEERGRGNFPDRFSARQFPNYSSELNVNALLLGDSALYLCASSLVRSSNEKLFFGSGTQLSVL.

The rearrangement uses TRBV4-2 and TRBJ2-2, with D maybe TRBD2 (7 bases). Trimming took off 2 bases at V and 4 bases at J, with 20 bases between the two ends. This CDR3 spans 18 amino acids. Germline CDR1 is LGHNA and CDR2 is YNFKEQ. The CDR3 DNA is TGTGCCAGCAGCCAACACCCGGGGAGGGGGGGACCCACCGGGGAGCTGTTTTTT. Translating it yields CASSQHPGRGGPTGELFF.

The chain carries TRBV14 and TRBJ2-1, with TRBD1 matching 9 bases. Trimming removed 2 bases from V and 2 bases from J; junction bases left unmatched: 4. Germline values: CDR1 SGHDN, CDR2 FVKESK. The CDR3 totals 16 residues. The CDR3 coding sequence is TGTGCCAGCAGCCAAACAGGGGGCGTAACCTACAATGAGCAGTTCTTC. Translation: CASSQTGGVTYNEQFF.

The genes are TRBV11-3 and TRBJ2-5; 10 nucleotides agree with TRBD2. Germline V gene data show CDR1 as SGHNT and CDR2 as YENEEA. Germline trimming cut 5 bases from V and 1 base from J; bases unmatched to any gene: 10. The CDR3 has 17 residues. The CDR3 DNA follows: TGTGCCAGCAGCCCGGTGAGAGCGGGGGGGATCCAAGAGACCCAGTACTTC. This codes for CASSPVRAGGIQETQYF.

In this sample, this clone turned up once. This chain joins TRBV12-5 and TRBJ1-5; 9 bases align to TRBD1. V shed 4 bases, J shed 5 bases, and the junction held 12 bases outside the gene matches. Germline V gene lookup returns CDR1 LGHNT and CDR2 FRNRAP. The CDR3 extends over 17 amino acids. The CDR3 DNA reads TGTGCTAGTGGTTCTCAAACGGACAGGGGAAAACATCAGCCCCAGCATTTT. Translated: CASGSQTDRGKHQPQHF.

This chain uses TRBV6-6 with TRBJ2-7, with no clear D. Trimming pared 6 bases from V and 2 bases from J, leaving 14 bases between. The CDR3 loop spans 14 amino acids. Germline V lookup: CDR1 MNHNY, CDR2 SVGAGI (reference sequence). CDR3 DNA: TGTGCCAGCAGGACCGGTGGAGCGACCTACGAGCAGTACTTC. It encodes CASRTGGATYEQYF.

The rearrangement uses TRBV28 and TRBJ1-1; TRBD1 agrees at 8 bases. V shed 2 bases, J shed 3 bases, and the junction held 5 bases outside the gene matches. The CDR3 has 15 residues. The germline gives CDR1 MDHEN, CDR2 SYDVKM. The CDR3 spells CASSLAGTGDTEAFF. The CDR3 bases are TGTGCCAGCAGTTTAGCCGGGACAGGAGACACTGAAGCTTTCTTT.

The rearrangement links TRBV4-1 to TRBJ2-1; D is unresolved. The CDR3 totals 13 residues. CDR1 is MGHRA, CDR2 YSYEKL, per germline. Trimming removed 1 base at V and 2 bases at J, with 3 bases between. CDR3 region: CASSQVTYNEQFF. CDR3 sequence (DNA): TGCGCCAGCAGCCAAGTTACCTACAATGAGCAGTTCTTC.